A single sample is the source of the 17 T cell receptor beta chains below, sequenced in a study of blood T cell repertoires in COVID-19. Data came from immunoSEQ multiplex PCR; TCRdb stores just in-frame clones and leaves some out. The table has 150,000 to 200,000 clones, roughly 88% seen once. Sequenced material: peripheral blood. These TCRs come from a woman older than 75 with acute or convalescent COVID-19.

The V gene is TRBV5-1, the J gene TRBJ2-5; 8 bases align to TRBD1. Germline values: CDR1 SGHRS, CDR2 YFSETQ. V trimming: 0 bases; J trimming: 2 bases; junction bases outside the gene matches: 9. CDR3 length: 17 amino acids. In DNA, the CDR3 is TGCGCCAGCAGCTTGGTCGGTTCCAGGGGGCGACAAGAGACCCAGTACTTC. Translation: CASSLVGSRGRQETQYF.

This chain connects TRBV19 to TRBJ1-6, with D possibly matching TRBD1 (6 bases). CDR3 size: 16 residues. Germline V lookup: CDR1 LNHDA, CDR2 SQIVND (reference sequence). V was trimmed by 6 bases and J by 7 bases, leaving 19 bases between them. Written as DNA, the CDR3 is TGTGCCAGTAGCCCAACAGGGATGGTATGGAATTCACCCCTCCACTTT. It specifies CASSPTGMVWNSPLHF.

This chain links TRBV5-4 with TRBJ2-2; D is perhaps TRBD2 (5 bases). CDR1 is SGHNT and CDR2 is YYREEE in the germline V gene (reference sequence). V was pared by 5 bases and J by 7 bases, with 21 bases between. This CDR3 spans 16 amino acids. CDR3 nucleotide sequence: TGTGCCAGCAGTCCAAGTTGGGCCCCGGCGGGCGGGGAGCTGTTTTTT. Residues: CASSPSWAPAGGELFF. Looking up the rest from reference TRBV5-4 and TRBJ2-2 gives the full variable domain: ETGVTQSPTHLIKTRGQQVTLRCSSQSGHNTVSWYQQALGQGPQFIFQYYREEENGRGNFPPRFSGLQFPNYSSELNVNALELDDSALYLCASSPSWAPAGGELFFGEGSRLTVL.

The chain employs TRBV30 and TRBJ2-2; TRBD2 aligns across 9 bases. Per germline, CDR1 GTSNPN and CDR2 SVGIG (reference sequence). Trimming removed 4 bases from V and 4 bases from J; junction bases left unmatched: 7. The CDR3 has 15 residues. CDR3 residues: CAWKNAGGPTGELFF. DNA for the CDR3: TGTGCCTGGAAAAACGCGGGAGGGCCCACCGGGGAGCTGTTTTTT.

The chain joins TRBV5-6 to TRBJ1-4; TRBD1 aligns across 9 bases. Looked up from germline, CDR1 is SGHDT and CDR2 is YYEEEE. V was clipped by 1 base and J by 4 bases; unmatched bases: 8. The CDR3 sequence is 17 residues long. CDR3 DNA: TGTGCCAGCAGCTTGTACCCGGGGACAGGGAATAATGAAAAACTGTTTTTT. Its translation: CASSLYPGTGNNEKLFF.

V gene TRBV10-1 combines with J gene TRBJ2-7; D is perhaps TRBD1 (6 bases). Germline CDR1 WNHNN, CDR2 SYGVQD (reference sequence). CDR3 length equals 13 residues. V was clipped by 3 bases and J by 3 bases, with 9 bases between them. CDR3 bases: TGCGCCAGCAGTGAACAGGGACGCTACGAGCAGTACTTC. This gives the protein CASSEQGRYEQYF.

J is TRBJ2-3 and V is TRBV14; 8 bases map to TRBD2. Per the germline V gene, CDR1 is SGHDN and CDR2 is FVKESK. The CDR3 contains 17 residues. V lost 1 base to trimming and J lost 6 bases; unmatched junction nucleotides: 12. The CDR3 region has the DNA TGTGCCAGCAGCCAAGTAAAGCCAGGGACTAGGGCCGATACGCAGTATTTT. It yields the protein CASSQVKPGTRADTQYF. Full variable domain (rest looked up from reference TRBV14 and TRBJ2-3): EAGVTQFPSHSVIEKGQTVTLRCDPISGHDNLYWYRRVMGKEIKFLLHFVKESKQDESGMPNNRFLAERTGGTYSTLKVQPAELEDSGVYFCASSQVKPGTRADTQYFGPGTRLTVL.

The chain joins TRBV7-2 to TRBJ1-1, with a weak D call TRBD1 (5 bases). Trimming shortened V by 1 base and J by 10 bases, and 13 bases separated the two germline ends. The CDR3 has 13 amino acids. The V gene's germline CDR1 is SGHTA and CDR2 FQGNSA. CDR3 nucleotides: TGTGCCAGCAGCTTAGGGGAGGGGATTGGAGCTTTCTTT. Translating it yields CASSLGEGIGAFF.

V and J are TRBV27 and TRBJ2-1; 9 nucleotides agree with TRBD2. The CDR3 is made up of 16 amino acids. Germline assignment: CDR1 MNHEY and CDR2 SMNVEV (reference sequence). Losses at the gene ends were 5 bases for V and 4 bases for J; bases not matched to a gene: 9. The CDR3 here is CASSPPGLAGYNEQFF. The CDR3 coding sequence is TGTGCCAGCAGTCCCCCGGGGCTAGCGGGATACAATGAGCAGTTCTTC.

CDR3 in DNA: TGTGCCAGTAGTATCGGACAGGGGGCTGGTGGCTACACCTTC. It specifies CASSIGQGAGGYTF. The genes are TRBV19 and TRBJ1-2; 11 nucleotides match TRBD1. V dropped 3 bases and J dropped 7; count of bases not matched to a gene: 4. Germline CDR1 LNHDA, CDR2 SQIVND (reference sequence). The CDR3 spans 14 residues.

This chain links TRBV6-5 with TRBJ2-3, with D perhaps matching TRBD1 (5 bases). From germline, CDR1 is MNHEY and CDR2 SVGAGI. V lost 2 bases to trimming and J lost 1 base, with 10 bases between them. CDR3 size: 15 residues. The CDR3 DNA reads TGTGCCAGCAGTTACGGTGGGGCCCGCACAGATACGCAGTATTTT. Its translation: CASSYGGARTDTQYF.

The chain employs TRBV7-2 and TRBJ1-1; 7 bases are a match to TRBD1. Germline lookup yields CDR1 SGHTA and CDR2 FQGNSA. This CDR3 has 14 amino acids. V was clipped by 6 bases and J by 3 bases; unmatched bases: 7. The CDR3 loop is CASRIGGSDTEAFF. DNA of the CDR3: TGTGCCAGCAGGATAGGGGGCTCGGACACTGAAGCTTTCTTT.

The count of this clone is one. J is TRBJ1-2 and V is TRBV10-3, with a weak D call TRBD1 (5 bases). The germline V and J ends were trimmed by 8 bases and 5 bases, with 15 bases remaining between them. The CDR3 extends over 13 amino acids. Germline CDR1 ENHRY, CDR2 SYGVKD. The CDR3 nucleotides read TGTGCCATCTGGGGCGGCGGCTCGTATGGCTACACCTTC. It yields the protein CAIWGGGSYGYTF.

The genes are TRBV29-1 and TRBJ2-5; 8 nucleotides line up with TRBD1. CDR1 is SQVTM, CDR2 ANQGSEA, per germline. The CDR3 covers 13 residues. Trimming at V came to 2 bases and at J to 4 bases, leaving 3 bases not matched to a gene. The CDR3 sequence: CSVERTGIETQYF. In DNA form, the CDR3 reads TGCAGCGTTGAAAGGACAGGGATAGAGACCCAGTACTTC.

The rearrangement links TRBV21-1 to TRBJ1-1; the table's TRBD1 call for D was not verified on the DNA. TRBV21-1 is recorded as a pseudogene. This CDR3 has 12 residues. The CDR3 spells CASRNMNTEAFF. CDR3 nucleotides: TGTGCCAGCAGGAACATGAACACTGAAGCTTTCTTT.

The chain couples TRBV11-2 to TRBJ1-4; tentatively, D is TRBD1 (5 bases). The CDR3 covers 13 residues. The V end lost 5 bases, the J end lost 7 bases, and 11 bases lay between the germline ends. Germline assignment: CDR1 SGHAT and CDR2 FQNNGV. The CDR3 DNA reads as TGTGCCAGCAGCCTGGGGCTTACTGAAAAACTGTTTTTT. Its translation is CASSLGLTEKLFF.

The chain is built from TRBV7-9 and TRBJ1-2, with D tentatively TRBD1 (6 bases). Germline assignment: CDR1 SEHNR and CDR2 FQNEAQ (reference sequence). The CDR3 is 13 residues long. Trimming left V 0 bases short and J 8 bases short, with 10 bases between. The CDR3 DNA reads TGTGCCAGCAGCTTAGCGGACAGTCAGGGCTACACCTTC. This translates into CASSLADSQGYTF.